This TCR beta chain was captured in a study of blood T cell repertoires in COVID-19. About the research overall: The United States, Italy and Spain supplied acute and convalescent COVID-19 samples.

The CDR3 spans 15 residues. Germline V gives CDR1 MDHEN, CDR2 SYDVKM. The V and J ends lost 2 bases and 3 bases respectively, with 11 bases between them. Clones were sequenced by immunoSEQ multiplex PCR, and TCRdb holds only the in-frame ones, with some missing. The data show about 180,000 clones, with around 89% seen just once and approximately 2.1% held by the top ten. This receptor was taken from a man between 18 and 29 years old who had recovered from COVID-19. This sequence joins TRBV28 and TRBJ1-5; D ambiguous. Sequenced input: peripheral blood. Here the CDR3 reads CASSLGRTANQPQHF. Written as DNA, the CDR3 is TGTGCCAGCAGTTTAGGGCGAACAGCCAATCAGCCCCAGCATTTT.